The 32 T cell receptor beta chains in this list originate from one sample, sequenced in a study of shared clonotypes between healthy human individuals. Measured with immunoSEQ multiplex PCR; TCRdb has only the in-frame clones, and not every one. Counted here are approximately 2,000,000 clones, 80% to 95% occurring once; the ten biggest clones make up around 1.8%. Naive CD8 populations comprised CD45RO-negative cells positively selected for CCR7, excluding terminally differentiated effector memory CD45RA+ cells. Sequenced sample: naive CD8+ T cells from PBMCs. Source of these receptors: a man younger than 30 in good health. Some clones in this sample may be carry-over from other donors' samples.

V is TRBV28 and J is TRBJ2-5, with 8 bases that match TRBD1. Germline values: CDR1 MDHEN, CDR2 SYDVKM. The CDR3 loop spans 16 amino acids. The V and J ends lost 2 bases and 0 bases, in that order; junction bases with no gene match: 5. CDR3 DNA: TGTGCCAGCAGTTTAACGACAGGGGCGTACCAAGAGACCCAGTACTTC. This translates into CASSLTTGAYQETQYF. The whole variable domain, remainder taken from reference TRBV28 and TRBJ2-5, is DVKVTQSSRYLVKRTGEKVFLECVQDMDHENMFWYRQDPGLGLRLIYFSYDVKMKEKGDIPEGYSVSREKKERFSLILESASTNQTSMYLCASSLTTGAYQETQYFGPGTRLLVL.

The rearrangement uses TRBV30 and TRBJ1-1; D possibly corresponds to TRBD1 (5 bases). The CDR3 is made up of 12 amino acids. Trimming took 5 bases from V and 7 from J, leaving 14 bases between them. The germline CDR1 and CDR2 sequences are GTSNPN and SVGIG (reference sequence). The CDR3 sequence is CAWGAGGGEAFF. DNA for the CDR3: TGTGCCTGGGGGGCAGGAGGCGGTGAAGCTTTCTTT.

J is TRBJ2-7 and V is TRBV19; D may be TRBD1 (6 bases). Between the trimmed V and J ends, which lost 4 bases and 6 bases, there was a span of 19 bases. This CDR3 comprises 15 residues. The germline CDR1 and CDR2 sequences are LNHDA and SQIVND (reference sequence). Written as DNA, the CDR3 is TGTGCCAGTAGTACCCCCCTGGGGGCGCCGGTCGAGCAGTACTTC. This translates into CASSTPLGAPVEQYF.

Here the CDR3 reads CASSLNRADGYTF. CDR3 nucleotide sequence: TGTGCCAGCAGCCTGAACAGGGCTGATGGCTACACCTTC. J is TRBJ1-2 and V is TRBV7-3, with a tentative D call TRBD1 (6 bases). The CDR3 sequence is 13 residues long. Germline V gene data show CDR1 as SGHTA and CDR2 as FQGTGA. V dropped 5 bases and J dropped 6 bases, with 13 bases sitting between them. The whole variable domain, filled in from reference TRBV7-3 and TRBJ1-2, reads GAGVSQTPSNKVTEKGKYVELRCDPISGHTALYWYRQSLGQGPEFLIYFQGTGAADDSGLPNDRFFAVRPEGSVSTLKIQRTERGDSAVYLCASSLNRADGYTFGSGTRLTVV.

The gene calls are TRBV11-2 and TRBJ2-7; D ambiguous. The germline CDR1 and CDR2 sequences are SGHAT and FQNNGV. This CDR3 is built from 12 residues. Trimming removed 5 bases at V and 7 bases at J, with 12 bases between. CDR3 region: CASSPRTEEQYF. CDR3 coding DNA: TGTGCCAGCAGCCCCCGGACCGAAGAGCAGTACTTC.

The chain links TRBV7-9 to TRBJ2-1; TRBD2 might be the D (7 bases). The V end was cut by 5 bases, the J end by 14 bases, with 16 bases between. Per germline, CDR1 SEHNR and CDR2 FQNEAQ (reference sequence). The CDR3 is 12 residues long. The CDR3 spells CASSPGGRTEFF. The CDR3 DNA reads TGTGCCAGCAGCCCGGGGGGCCGGACTGAGTTCTTC. Full variable domain (missing parts from reference TRBV7-9 and TRBJ2-1): DTGVSQNPRHKITKRGQNVTFRCDPISEHNRLYWYRQTLGQGPEFLTYFQNEAQLEKSRLLSDRFSAERPKGSFSTLEIQRTEQGDSAMYLCASSPGGRTEFFGPGTRLTVL.

This chain connects TRBV30 to TRBJ1-1; no clear D. The CDR3 is made up of 12 amino acids. The germline V gene has CDR1 GTSNPN and CDR2 SVGIG (reference sequence). The ends were cut back, 1 base at V and 7 bases at J, with 10 bases in the middle. CDR3 DNA sequence: TGTGCCTGGAGTGCTGCCAGCAGTGAAGCTTTCTTT. Its protein product is CAWSAASSEAFF. The variable domain in full, completed from reference TRBV30 and TRBJ1-1, reads SQTIHQWPATLVQPVGSPLSLECTVEGTSNPNLYWYRQAAGRGLQLLFYSVGIGQISSEVPQNLSASRPQDRQFILSSKKLLLSDSGFYLCAWSAASSEAFFGQGTRLTVV.

This rearrangement joins TRBV27 to TRBJ2-3; D uncertain. Germline-derived CDR1 and CDR2 are MNHEY and SMNVEV (reference sequence). The CDR3 has 15 amino acids. The V end was cut by 5 bases, the J end by 4 bases, with 16 bases between. Here the CDR3 DNA reads TGTGCCAGCAGTCCCCGCTTAGCATCGGCAGATACGCAGTATTTT. Amino acids: CASSPRLASADTQYF.

The count of this clone is one. The rearrangement uses TRBV2 and TRBJ2-4; D might be TRBD1 or TRBD2, each matching 5 bases. The germline V and J ends were trimmed by 0 bases and 1 base, with 22 bases remaining between them. The length of the CDR3 is 20 residues. The germline gives CDR1 SNHLY, CDR2 FYNNEI. CDR3 residues: CASSEALVVTSEGAKNIQYF. CDR3 coding DNA: TGTGCCAGCAGTGAAGCGCTGGTGGTTACCTCAGAGGGGGCCAAAAACATTCAGTACTTC.

This clone occurred once. The gene calls are TRBV5-1 and TRBJ2-5; 9 bases agree with TRBD2. The CDR3 spans 15 residues. With V trimmed by 0 bases and J by 4 bases, 4 bases remained unmatched. Germline-derived CDR1 and CDR2 are SGHRS and YFSETQ. The CDR3 loop reads CASSLDSGSSETQYF. The CDR3 nucleotides read TGCGCCAGCAGCTTGGATAGCGGGAGTTCAGAGACCCAGTACTTC. The variable domain in full, completed from reference TRBV5-1 and TRBJ2-5, reads KAGVTQTPRYLIKTRGQQVTLSCSPISGHRSVSWYQQTPGQGLQFLFEYFSETQRNKGNFPGRFSGRQFSNSRSEMNVSTLELGDSALYLCASSLDSGSSETQYFGPGTRLLVL.

This sequence joins TRBV19 and TRBJ2-7; TRBD2 is a possible D gene (6 bases). This CDR3 has 16 residues. Germline CDR1 reads LNHDA; CDR2 reads SQIVND (reference sequence). V lost 1 base to trimming and J lost 4 bases, with 17 bases between them. DNA for the CDR3: TGTGCCAGTAGTATAGGCGGTAGCGGACCCTCTTACGAGCAGTACTTC. This translates into CASSIGGSGPSYEQYF.

The genes are TRBV9 and TRBJ2-7; D call uncertain. The CDR3 has 16 residues. Germline V CDR1 and CDR2: SGDLS, YYNGEE. V was pared by 0 bases and J by 2 bases, with 15 bases between. In nucleotides, the CDR3 is TGTGCCAGCAGCGTAGGTCCGGCAGGAGACGCCTACGAGCAGTACTTC. Translation: CASSVGPAGDAYEQYF.

The chain links TRBV6-5 to TRBJ1-1; no reliable D call. Germline CDR1 reads MNHEY; CDR2 reads SVGAGI. The V and J ends lost 2 bases and 0 bases respectively, with 7 bases between them. This CDR3 is built from 14 residues. The CDR3 spells CASSYRDLNTEAFF. The DNA for the CDR3 is TGTGCCAGCAGTTACAGAGACTTGAACACTGAAGCTTTCTTT.

The gene calls are TRBV27 and TRBJ2-3; D call uncertain. V lost 3 bases and J lost 9, with 16 bases in between. This CDR3 region has 14 residues. CDR1 is MNHEY, CDR2 SMNVEV, per germline (reference sequence). CDR3 in amino acids: CASSFPTMGSTQYF. The CDR3 DNA reads as TGTGCCAGCAGTTTCCCGACCATGGGATCGACGCAGTATTTT.

The J gene is TRBJ2-3, the V gene TRBV13, with D unclear. Germline CDR1 reads PRHDT; CDR2 reads FYEKMQ (reference sequence). Trimming took 0 bases from V and 1 from J, leaving 5 bases between them. The CDR3 loop spans 14 amino acids. CDR3 nucleotide sequence: TGTGCCAGCAGCTTAGGAGAGGGCACAGATACGCAGTATTTT. Translation: CASSLGEGTDTQYF.

The chain recombines TRBV11-2 with TRBJ2-5, with D tentatively TRBD2 (6 bases). V lost 4 bases and J 7 bases, leaving 10 bases between the germline ends. The CDR3 covers 12 residues. Germline lookup yields CDR1 SGHAT and CDR2 FQNNGV. CDR3 DNA sequence: TGTGCCAGCAGCTCGGGACTCAGGACCCAGTACTTC. Amino acids: CASSSGLRTQYF.

This chain uses TRBV7-8 with TRBJ2-7, with a possible D match to TRBD1 (6 bases). This CDR3 comprises 14 residues. The V gene's germline CDR1 is SGHVS and CDR2 FQNEAQ. Trimming cost V 5 bases and J 7 bases, with 18 bases left between them. The CDR3, as DNA: TGTGCCAGCAGCGCACAGGGTGGTCATTGGGAGCAGTACTTC. This gives the protein CASSAQGGHWEQYF.

The chain is built from TRBV10-3 and TRBJ2-7; no clear D. The CDR3 is made up of 11 amino acids. Germline CDR1 ENHRY, CDR2 SYGVKD. V gave up 6 bases and J gave up 6 bases, with 9 bases separating them. The CDR3 loop is CAISAVGEQYF. Here the CDR3 DNA reads TGTGCCATCAGCGCGGTGGGCGAGCAGTACTTC.

This chain's CDR3 is CAISRYSYEQYF. The CDR3 DNA reads as TGTGCCATCAGCCGGTACTCCTACGAGCAGTACTTC. The V call is TRBV10-3, the J call TRBJ2-7; no clear D. V lost 6 bases and J 0 bases, leaving 6 bases between the germline ends. Germline V lookup: CDR1 ENHRY, CDR2 SYGVKD. The CDR3 length is 12 residues.

The V and J genes are TRBV9 and TRBJ2-1; 11 bases match TRBD2. The CDR3 is 15 residues long. In germline, CDR1 is SGDLS, CDR2 YYNGEE. V dropped 3 bases and J dropped 8; count of bases not matched to a gene: 7. CDR3 bases: TGTGCCAGCAGCGCAGGTAGCGGGAGGGTCGATGAGCAGTTCTTC. Amino acids: CASSAGSGRVDEQFF.

J is TRBJ2-3 and V is TRBV14; unclear D gene. Trimming pared 4 bases from V and 5 bases from J, leaving 10 bases between. The CDR3 runs 13 residues. CDR1 is SGHDN, CDR2 FVKESK, per germline. As DNA, the CDR3 is TGTGCCAGCAGCCCGAGAGTTCGAGATACGCAGTATTTT. This sequence encodes CASSPRVRDTQYF.

The chain links TRBV15 to TRBJ2-7; possibly TRBD1 for D (6 bases). Trimming took off 0 bases at V and 5 bases at J, with 14 bases between the two ends. CDR1 is LNHNV and CDR2 is YYDKDF in the germline V gene (reference sequence). This CDR3 comprises 15 residues. CDR3 coding DNA: TGTGCCACCAGCAGAGATAGTACAGGGAGTGACGAGCAGTACTTC. Translating it yields CATSRDSTGSDEQYF.

The chain employs TRBV7-9 and TRBJ2-7; a weak D match, TRBD1 (6 bases). CDR1 is SEHNR, CDR2 FQNEAQ, per germline (reference sequence). This CDR3 is 16 amino acids long. V was clipped by 2 bases and J by 2 bases, with 16 bases between them. The CDR3 DNA sequence: TGTGCCAGCAGCTTAATTGGGGGCGTCATTCCCTACGAGCAGTACTTC. This codes for CASSLIGGVIPYEQYF. Full variable domain (remainder filled in from reference TRBV7-9 and TRBJ2-7): DTGVSQNPRHKITKRGQNVTFRCDPISEHNRLYWYRQTLGQGPEFLTYFQNEAQLEKSRLLSDRFSAERPKGSFSTLEIQRTEQGDSAMYLCASSLIGGVIPYEQYFGPGTRLTVT.

V gene TRBV10-1 combines with J gene TRBJ2-1, with D maybe TRBD2 (5 bases). Germline V CDR1 and CDR2: WNHNN, SYGVQD (reference sequence). The CDR3 extends over 12 amino acids. Trimming left V 8 bases short and J 0 bases short, with 5 bases between. The CDR3 spells CASGSSYNEQFF. For the CDR3, the DNA is TGCGCCAGCGGGAGCTCCTACAATGAGCAGTTCTTC.

The V gene is TRBV7-8, the J gene TRBJ1-5; the D is unclear. From germline, CDR1 is SGHVS and CDR2 FQNEAQ. Trimming shortened V by 8 bases and J by 7 bases, and 18 bases separated the two germline ends. The length of the CDR3 is 14 residues. CDR3 sequence reads: CASLWEKSVQPQHF. For the CDR3, the DNA is TGTGCCAGCTTGTGGGAGAAGTCAGTCCAGCCCCAGCATTTT.

This rearrangement joins TRBV4-3 to TRBJ2-1, with D unclear. The CDR3 totals 14 residues. The germline V gene encodes CDR1 LGHNA and CDR2 YSLEER. The germline V and J ends were trimmed by 1 base and 5 bases, with 9 bases remaining between them. CDR3 sequence (DNA): TGCGCCAGCAGCCAAGTCTCCAGAGACAATGAGCAGTTCTTC. The encoded protein is CASSQVSRDNEQFF.

The chain uses TRBV28 and TRBJ2-1; 8 bases agree with TRBD1. Losses at the gene ends were 6 bases for V and 5 bases for J; bases not matched to a gene: 9. The CDR3 loop spans 15 amino acids. Germline CDR1 and CDR2: MDHEN and SYDVKM. As DNA, the CDR3 is TGTGCCAGCAGCAGCCGGGACAGGCACCACAATGAGCAGTTCTTC. Translating it yields CASSSRDRHHNEQFF.

This clone showed up just once. The chain couples TRBV10-3 to TRBJ2-5; the match to TRBD1 covers 11 bases. The CDR3 has 17 amino acids. Trimming at V came to 0 bases and at J to 9 bases, leaving 12 bases not matched to a gene. Germline CDR1 is ENHRY and CDR2 is SYGVKD. In nucleotides, the CDR3 is TGTGCCATCAGTGAGTCCATAGGGACAGGGGGTTGGGAGCCCCAGTACTTC. Residues: CAISESIGTGGWEPQYF.

This clone has just a few counts. The J gene is TRBJ2-7, the V gene TRBV2; D call uncertain. Germline CDR1 reads SNHLY; CDR2 reads FYNNEI. This CDR3 has 14 residues. The ends were cut back, 1 base at V and 2 bases at J, with 9 bases in the middle. CDR3: CASSEGEITYEQYF. DNA of the CDR3: TGTGCCAGCAGTGAAGGTGAAATCACCTACGAGCAGTACTTC.

The V gene is TRBV28, the J gene TRBJ1-1; the D is unclear. Germline values: CDR1 MDHEN, CDR2 SYDVKM. Trimming cost V 10 bases and J 2 bases, with 26 bases left between them. This CDR3 contains 17 residues. The CDR3 nucleotides are TGTGCCACATTAATCCCGCCCCGGACGGGGAGAAACACTGAAGCTTTCTTT. This gives the protein CATLIPPRTGRNTEAFF.

This clone was observed once. The gene calls are TRBV6-5 and TRBJ2-1, with D possibly being TRBD2 (6 bases). Trimming removed 5 bases from V and 7 bases from J, with 15 bases in between. Germline V gene lookup returns CDR1 MNHEY and CDR2 SVGAGI. The CDR3 has 14 amino acids. The CDR3 loop is CASSIGGPMNEQFF. CDR3 sequence (DNA): TGTGCCAGCAGTATCGGAGGGCCAATGAATGAGCAGTTCTTC.

This clone was counted a single time. The chain uses TRBV11-2 and TRBJ2-7; D is unclear. CDR1 is SGHAT, CDR2 FQNNGV, per germline. V was shortened by 3 bases and J by 3 bases, with 9 bases between the two germline ends. This CDR3 comprises 13 residues. CDR3 DNA sequence: TGTGCCAGCAGCTTCTTCGGAGACTACGAGCAGTACTTC. Translating it yields CASSFFGDYEQYF.